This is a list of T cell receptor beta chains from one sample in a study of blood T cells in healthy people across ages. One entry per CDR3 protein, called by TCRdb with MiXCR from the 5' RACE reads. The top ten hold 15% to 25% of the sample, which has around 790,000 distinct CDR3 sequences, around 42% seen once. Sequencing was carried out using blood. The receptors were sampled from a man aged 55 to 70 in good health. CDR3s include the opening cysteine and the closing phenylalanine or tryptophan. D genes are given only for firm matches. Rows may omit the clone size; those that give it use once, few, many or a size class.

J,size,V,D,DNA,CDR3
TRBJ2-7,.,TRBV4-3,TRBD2,TGCGCCAGCAGCCAACAGACTAGCGGTGCCTACGAGCAGTACTTC,CASSQQTSGAYEQYF
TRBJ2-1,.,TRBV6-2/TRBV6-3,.,TGTGCCAGCAGCCAACAGGCTCTAGCGCGTGAGCAGTTCTTC,CASSQQALAREQFF
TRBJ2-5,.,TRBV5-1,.,TGCGCCAGCAGCTTGGGGGTTGTGCAGTCCCAAGAGACCCAGTACTTC,CASSLGVVQSQETQYF
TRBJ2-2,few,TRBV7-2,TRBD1,TGTGCCAGCAGCTCAAGACAGGGAACCGGGGAGCTGTTTTTT,CASSSRQGTGELFF
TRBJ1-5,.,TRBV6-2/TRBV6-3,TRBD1,TGTGCCAGCAGTTGGGCCAGGGGGAGTCAGCCCCAGCATTTT,CASSWARGSQPQHF
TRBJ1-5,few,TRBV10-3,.,TGTGCCATCAGTGAGTCGACTCCGCAGCCCCAGCATTTT,CAISESTPQPQHF
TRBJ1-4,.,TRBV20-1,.,TGCAGTGCTAAGCAAGCGGAAAGGAGGGCTGAAAAACTGTTTTTT,CSAKQAERRAEKLFF
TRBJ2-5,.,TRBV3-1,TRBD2,TGTGCCAGCAGCCAATTGGCTAGCGGGCCTCAGACCCAGTACTTC,CASSQLASGPQTQYF
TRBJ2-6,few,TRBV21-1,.,TGTGCCAGCAGCAAAGACCGGGACGGTAACTCTGGGGCCAACGTCCTGACTTTC,CASSKDRDGNSGANVLTF
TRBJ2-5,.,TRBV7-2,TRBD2,TGTGCCAGCAGCCGTCTAGCGGACCAAGAGACCCAGTACTTC,CASSRLADQETQYF
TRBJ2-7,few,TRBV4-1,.,TGCGCCAGCAGCCAAGATGTCGCGGTAACGGCCTACGAGCAGTACTTC,CASSQDVAVTAYEQYF
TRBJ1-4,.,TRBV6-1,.,TGTGCCAGCAGTGAAGCGTATAAACTGTTTTTT,CASSEAYKLFF
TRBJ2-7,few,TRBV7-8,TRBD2,TGTGCCAGCAGCCCTAGGTCCCCGGGGGGGAGCTCCTACGAGCAGTACTTC,CASSPRSPGGSSYEQYF
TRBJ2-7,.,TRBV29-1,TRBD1,TGCAGCGTCGCCGGACAGGGGGGCTTATACAATGAGCAGTACTTC,CSVAGQGGLYNEQYF
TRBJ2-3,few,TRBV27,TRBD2,TGTGCCAGCAGTAGACTAGCGGGGGCCTCTAGCACAGATACGCAGTATTTT,CASSRLAGASSTDTQYF
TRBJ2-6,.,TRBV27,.,TGTGCCAGCAGTTTATCACGTCCTGGGGCCAACGTCCTGACTTTC,CASSLSRPGANVLTF
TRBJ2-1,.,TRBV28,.,TGTGCCAGCAGCCTTTGGGGCAGTAGAAGCTCCTACGAGCAGTTCTTC,CASSLWGSRSSYEQFF
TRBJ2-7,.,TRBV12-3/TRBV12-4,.,TGTGCCAGCAGTTTAGCCCAAACAGGGAGGCAGTACTTC,CASSLAQTGRQYF
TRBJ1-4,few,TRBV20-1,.,TGCAGTGCTAGAGATTACGGGACTGGGGATGAAAAACTGTTTTTT,CSARDYGTGDEKLFF
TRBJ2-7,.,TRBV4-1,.,TGCGCCAGCAGCCAAGACTACAGGGTCTACGAGCAGTACTTC,CASSQDYRVYEQYF
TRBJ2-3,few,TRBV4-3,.,TGCGCCAGCAGCCAAGTATCTAGCTCCGATACGCAGTATTTT,CASSQVSSSDTQYF
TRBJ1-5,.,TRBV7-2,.,TGTGCCAGCCGACCGCATAAGGTTCTTAGCAATCAGCCCCAGCATTTT,CASRPHKVLSNQPQHF
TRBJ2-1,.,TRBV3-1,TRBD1,TGTGCCAGCAGCCATACAGGACAGGGTGCCTACAATGAGCAGTTCTTC,CASSHTGQGAYNEQFF
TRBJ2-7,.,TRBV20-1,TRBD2,TGCAGTGCGAAGGGTAGCGGGGGGAAGGCCGAGCAGTACTTC,CSAKGSGGKAEQYF
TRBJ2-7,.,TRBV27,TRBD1,TGTGCCAGCAGTCCAGGGACAGGGGTGGTAACCTACGAGCAGTACTTC,CASSPGTGVVTYEQYF
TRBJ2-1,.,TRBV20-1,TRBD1,TGCAGTGCCACCCCAGGGGGCGGTATAAGGAATGAGCAGTTCTTC,CSATPGGGIRNEQFF
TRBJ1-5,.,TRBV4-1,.,TGCGCCAGCAGCGCAGAGGTAGGGGTGTATAGCAATCAGCCCCAGCATTTT,CASSAEVGVYSNQPQHF
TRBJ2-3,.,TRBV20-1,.,TGCAGTGCTACTAGATTCCCTGGAGGCACAGATACGCAGTATTTT,CSATRFPGGTDTQYF
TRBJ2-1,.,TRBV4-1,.,TGCGCCAGCAGCCAAGGTCCAGGGGGGACCCCCTACAATGAGCAGTTCTTC,CASSQGPGGTPYNEQFF
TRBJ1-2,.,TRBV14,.,TGTGCCAGCAGACCTTATGACAGGTCTAACTATGGCTACACCTTC,CASRPYDRSNYGYTF
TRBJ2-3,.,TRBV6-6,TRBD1,TGTGCCAGCAGAAGGACAGGGACTAGCACAGATACGCAGTATTTT,CASRRTGTSTDTQYF
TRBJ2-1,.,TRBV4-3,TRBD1,TGCGCCAGCAGCCAAGTCCCCGGGACAGGGGGCAGTGAGCAGTTCTTC,CASSQVPGTGGSEQFF
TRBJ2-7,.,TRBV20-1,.,TGCAGTGCTAAGCGCACCCTATACGAGCAGTACTTC,CSAKRTLYEQYF
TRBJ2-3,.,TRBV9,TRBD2,TGTGCCAGCAGCGTAGAAGGGACTAGTGATACGCAGTATTTT,CASSVEGTSDTQYF
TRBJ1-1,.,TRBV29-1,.,TGCAGCGCCAAGTCGATAAACACTGAAGCTTTCTTT,CSAKSINTEAFF
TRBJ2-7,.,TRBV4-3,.,TGCGCCAGCAGCCAAATACAGGGCTACGAGCAGTACTTC,CASSQIQGYEQYF
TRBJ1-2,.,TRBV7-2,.,TGTGCCAGCAGCTTAGACGTGCATGGCTACACCTTC,CASSLDVHGYTF
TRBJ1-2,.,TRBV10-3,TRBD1,TGTGCCATCAGCCAAGACAGGGACGGCGGCTACACCTTC,CAISQDRDGGYTF
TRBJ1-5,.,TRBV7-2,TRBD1,TGTGCCAGCACCGCCGGGACAGGAGTCAATCAGCCCCAGCATTTT,CASTAGTGVNQPQHF
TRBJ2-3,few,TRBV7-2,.,TGTGCCAGCAGCTTGGGCGATACCCTTAGCACAGATACGCAGTATTTT,CASSLGDTLSTDTQYF
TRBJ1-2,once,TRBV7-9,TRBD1,TGTGCCAGCAGCTTAGCTCACAGGGGGTCCTATGGCTACACCTTC,CASSLAHRGSYGYTF
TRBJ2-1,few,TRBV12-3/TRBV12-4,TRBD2,TGTGCCAGCAGTTTGGGACTAGTTGCCTACAATGAGCAGTTCTTC,CASSLGLVAYNEQFF
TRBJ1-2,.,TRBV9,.,TGTGCCAGCACCCAGGGGTATTATAGCGATGGCCACACCTTC,CASTQGYYSDGHTF
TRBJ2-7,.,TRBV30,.,TGTGCCTGGAGTGCTCTTGGCTACGAGCAGTACTTC,CAWSALGYEQYF
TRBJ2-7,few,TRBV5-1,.,TGCGCCAGCAGCTTGGAAATAGGGGTTAACCACGAGCAGTACTTC,CASSLEIGVNHEQYF
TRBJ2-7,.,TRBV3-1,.,TGTGCCAGCAGCCAACTCGATTCAACCTACGAGCAGTACTTC,CASSQLDSTYEQYF
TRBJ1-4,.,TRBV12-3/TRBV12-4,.,TGTGCCAGCAGTTCTCCCTCAAAGGGGGGGGCTAATGAAAAACTGTTTTTT,CASSSPSKGGANEKLFF
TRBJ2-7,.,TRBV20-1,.,TGCAGTGCTAGAGATGTGCAGCGCCACGGCTACGAGCAGTACTTC,CSARDVQRHGYEQYF
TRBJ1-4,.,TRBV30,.,TGTGCCTGGAGTGAAAAAGGGGGGGCTAATGAAAAACTGTTTTTT,CAWSEKGGANEKLFF
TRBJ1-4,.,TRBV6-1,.,TGTGCCAGCCGACAGACCATTAATGAAAAACTGTTTTTT,CASRQTINEKLFF
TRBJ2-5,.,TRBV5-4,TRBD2,TGTGCCAGCGGAGCGGGGGGAGAGACCCAGTACTTC,CASGAGGETQYF
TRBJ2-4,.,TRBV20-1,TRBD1,TGCAGTGCTTCTGCCGACAGGGGAACCTACGGGCAGTACTTC,CSASADRGTYGQYF
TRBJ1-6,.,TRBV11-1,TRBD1,TGTGCCAGCAGCTTGGGACAGTCTTTCTATAATTCACCCCTCCACTTT,CASSLGQSFYNSPLHF
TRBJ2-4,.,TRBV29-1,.,TGCAGCGTTGAACGGGGTCCGGGGTCCTACAATGAGCAGTACTTC,CSVERGPGSYNEQYF
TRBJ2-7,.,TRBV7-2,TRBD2,TGTGCCAGCAGCCCACTACTAGCGGGAGGTCAGCACGAGCAGTACTTC,CASSPLLAGGQHEQYF